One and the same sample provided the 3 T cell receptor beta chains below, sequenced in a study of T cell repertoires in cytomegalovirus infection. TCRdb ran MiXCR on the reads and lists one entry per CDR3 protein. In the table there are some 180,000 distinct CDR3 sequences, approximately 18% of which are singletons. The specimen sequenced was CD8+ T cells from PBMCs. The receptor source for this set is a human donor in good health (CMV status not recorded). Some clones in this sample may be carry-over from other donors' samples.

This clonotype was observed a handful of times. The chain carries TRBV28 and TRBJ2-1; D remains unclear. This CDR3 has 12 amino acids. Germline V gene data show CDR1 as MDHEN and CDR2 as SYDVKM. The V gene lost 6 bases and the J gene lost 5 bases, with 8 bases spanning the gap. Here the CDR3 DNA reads TGTGCCAGCAGGCCGGCCCACAATGAGCAGTTCTTC. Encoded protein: CASRPAHNEQFF.

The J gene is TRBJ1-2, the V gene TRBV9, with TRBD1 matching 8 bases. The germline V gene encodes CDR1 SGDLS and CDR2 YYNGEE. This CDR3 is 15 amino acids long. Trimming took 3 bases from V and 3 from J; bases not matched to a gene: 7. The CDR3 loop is CASSARQGTDYGYTF. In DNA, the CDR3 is TGTGCCAGCAGCGCCCGACAGGGGACGGACTATGGCTACACCTTC.

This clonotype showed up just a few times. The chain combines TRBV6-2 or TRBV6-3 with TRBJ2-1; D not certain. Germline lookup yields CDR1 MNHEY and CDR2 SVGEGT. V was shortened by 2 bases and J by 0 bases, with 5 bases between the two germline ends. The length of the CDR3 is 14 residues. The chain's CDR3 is CASSYRVSYNEQFF. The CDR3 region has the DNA TGTGCCAGCAGTTACAGGGTCTCCTACAATGAGCAGTTCTTC.